Presented here are 27 T cell receptor beta chains from one specimen sequenced in a study of T cell clonotyping in hematopoietic cell transplantation. The repertoire was sequenced with immunoSEQ multiplex PCR; TCRdb's copy has only in-frame clones and lacks some. Of about 17,000 clones in the sample, 85% to 90% were seen once. The sequencing here drew on PBMCs, taken 100 days after allogeneic stem cell transplant. These receptors were collected from a male patient aged 55 to 69 who had an allogeneic stem cell transplant from a related donor, so the T cells may come from the graft donor. Some clones in this sample may be carry-over from other donors' samples.

The V call is TRBV7-3, the J call TRBJ2-7; 9 bases agree with TRBD1. This CDR3 comprises 17 residues. Germline V gene sequence: CDR1 SGHTA, CDR2 FQGTGA. The ends lost 2 bases at V and 5 bases at J; junction bases unmatched: 13. In DNA form, the CDR3 reads TGTGCCAGCAGCTTAGGGGGACCGGGACAGGGTTTCGACGAGCAGTACTTC. It is translated as CASSLGGPGQGFDEQYF.

This chain uses TRBV18 with TRBJ2-7; TRBD1 or TRBD2 may be the D gene (5 bases each). CDR1 is KGHSH and CDR2 is LQKENI in the germline V gene. Trimming took 3 bases from V and 3 from J, leaving 12 bases between them. The CDR3 is made up of 14 amino acids. Here the CDR3 reads CASSPGRDGYEQYF. The CDR3 DNA reads as TGTGCCAGCTCACCGGGCAGGGACGGCTACGAGCAGTACTTC.

The chain uses TRBV29-1 and TRBJ1-4; no firm D call. Germline CDR1 SQVTM, CDR2 ANQGSEA. The CDR3 sequence is 15 residues long. Trimming removed 1 base from V and 7 bases from J, with 16 bases in between. The CDR3 nucleotides are TGCAGCGTTGAAGGGCCTGCCAACAGCGGTGAAAAACTGTTTTTT. Its protein is CSVEGPANSGEKLFF.

This chain joins TRBV9 and TRBJ1-2; no firm D call. This CDR3 has 12 amino acids. Germline CDR1 and CDR2: SGDLS and YYNGEE. The ends were cut back, 1 base at V and 7 bases at J, with 8 bases in the middle. CDR3 protein: CASSVPGGGYTF. CDR3 coding DNA: TGTGCCAGCAGCGTACCGGGTGGTGGCTACACCTTC.

This chain links TRBV5-4 with TRBJ2-5; the match to TRBD2 covers 13 bases. Looked up from germline, CDR1 is SGHNT and CDR2 is YYREEE (reference sequence). Unmatched junction bases numbered 8, after V lost 4 bases and J lost 5 bases. The CDR3 has 16 residues. CDR3 sequence (DNA): TGTGCCAGCAGCGGAACTAGCGGGGGGGCTAGCGAGACCCAGTACTTC. It codes for CASSGTSGGASETQYF.

V usage is TRBV4-2 and J usage is TRBJ1-6, with 9 bases aligning to TRBD1. J gave up 10 bases and V 0 bases, and 10 bases lay outside the gene matches. Germline CDR1 reads LGHNA; CDR2 reads YNFKEQ. The CDR3 contains 17 residues. The CDR3 nucleotides read TGTGCCAGCAGCCAAGATCAGGGGGGACAGGGTTTATCACCCCTCCACTTT. Translating gives CASSQDQGGQGLSPLHF.

The CDR3 spells CASSQTWGENQPQHF. For the CDR3, the DNA is TGTGCCAGCAGCCAGACCTGGGGGGAAAATCAGCCCCAGCATTTT. This sequence joins TRBV11-2 and TRBJ1-5; D is perhaps TRBD1 (5 bases). Germline-derived CDR1 and CDR2 are SGHAT and FQNNGV. The CDR3 extends over 15 amino acids. The V end lost 5 bases, the J end lost 4 bases, and 15 bases lay between the germline ends.

The chain's CDR3 is CASSLAPGLGTARIVELFF. The CDR3, as DNA: TGTGCCAGCAGCTTGGCCCCGGGCCTAGGGACGGCTAGAATCGTGGAGCTGTTTTTT. The J gene is TRBJ2-2, the V gene TRBV5-5, with D perhaps given as TRBD1 or TRBD2 (5 bases each). The CDR3 length is 19 residues. Trimming shortened V by 0 bases and J by 10 bases, and 28 bases separated the two germline ends. Per germline, CDR1 SGHKS and CDR2 YYEKEE (reference sequence).

The V call is TRBV19, the J call TRBJ2-2; 12 bases line up with TRBD2. The V gene's germline CDR1 is LNHDA and CDR2 SQIVND (reference sequence). This CDR3 comprises 16 residues. After removal of 7 bases from V and 3 bases from J, the junction contained 6 bases not matched to a gene. CDR3 protein: CASTPSGGADTGELFF. The CDR3 DNA follows: TGTGCCAGTACGCCTAGCGGGGGGGCCGACACCGGGGAGCTGTTTTTT.

This clone was counted only a few times. This chain connects TRBV7-2 to TRBJ2-2, with D possibly being TRBD2 (6 bases). In germline, CDR1 is SGHTA, CDR2 FQGNSA. V gave up 3 bases and J gave up 4 bases, with 9 bases separating them. The CDR3 runs 14 residues. The CDR3 protein is CASSFAGGTGELFF. The CDR3 bases are TGTGCCAGCAGCTTTGCCGGGGGCACCGGGGAGCTGTTTTTT.

This rearrangement joins TRBV6-5 to TRBJ2-2, with TRBD2 matching over 12 bases. Looked up from germline, CDR1 is MNHEY and CDR2 is SVGAGI. This CDR3 has 15 residues. The V and J ends lost 5 bases and 3 bases, in that order; junction bases with no gene match: 1. The chain's CDR3 is CASSASGGDTGELFF. In DNA, the CDR3 is TGTGCCAGCAGTGCTAGCGGGGGGGACACCGGGGAGCTGTTTTTT.

The chain has TRBV11-2 and TRBJ1-2, with a weak D call TRBD1 (5 bases). Deletions cut 4 bases from V and 5 bases from J, with 14 bases between. The CDR3 extends over 14 amino acids. CDR1 SGHAT and CDR2 FQNNGV come from the germline V gene. The CDR3 region has the DNA TGTGCCAGCAGCTCCGACAGCCTGGCTTATGGCTACACCTTC. It yields the protein CASSSDSLAYGYTF.

This chain uses TRBV11-2 with TRBJ2-5; 11 bases fit TRBD1. The germline V gene has CDR1 SGHAT and CDR2 FQNNGV. Unmatched junction bases numbered 8, after V lost 4 bases and J lost 4 bases. The CDR3 has 16 residues. The CDR3 reads CASSWTGGPSLETQYF. The CDR3 bases are TGTGCCAGCAGCTGGACAGGGGGCCCTTCTCTAGAGACCCAGTACTTC.

The chain joins TRBV10-3 to TRBJ1-2, with D maybe TRBD1 (6 bases). Per germline, CDR1 ENHRY and CDR2 SYGVKD. The V end was cut by 4 bases, the J end by 6 bases, with 12 bases between. The CDR3 contains 13 residues. The DNA for the CDR3 is TGTGCCATCAGTGGAAACAGGGTGGATGGCTACACCTTC. It specifies CAISGNRVDGYTF.

The chain combines TRBV7-8 with TRBJ1-3; no firm D call. Trimming removed 1 base at V and 0 bases at J, with 19 bases between. This CDR3 spans 19 amino acids. Germline CDR1 is SGHVS and CDR2 is FQNEAQ. The CDR3 bases are TGTGCCAGCAGCTTAGTCCCTACTTCCCGTCGCGGCTCTGGAAACACCATATATTTT. Protein sequence: CASSLVPTSRRGSGNTIYF.

V gene TRBV7-9 combines with J gene TRBJ1-4; D possibly corresponds to TRBD1 (5 bases). The CDR3 is 11 amino acids. From germline, CDR1 is SEHNR and CDR2 FQNEAQ (reference sequence). The ends were cut back, 6 bases at V and 8 bases at J, with 7 bases in the middle. CDR3 DNA sequence: TGTGCCAGCAGTGGGGGAGAAAAACTGTTTTTT. Amino acid sequence: CASSGGEKLFF.

The V gene is TRBV7-7, the J gene TRBJ2-2; 7 bases align to TRBD1. The CDR3 covers 18 residues. Per germline, CDR1 SSHAT and CDR2 FNYEAQ (reference sequence). The V and J ends lost 5 bases and 0 bases, in that order; junction bases with no gene match: 12. The CDR3 loop reads CASSRIPMGQSNTGELFF. The CDR3, as DNA: TGTGCCAGCAGCCGGATACCCATGGGACAGTCGAACACCGGGGAGCTGTTTTTT.

This clone was picked up one time. The chain combines TRBV7-2 with TRBJ1-1, with D uncertain. The CDR3 is 13 amino acids. Trimming stripped 5 bases from V and 0 bases from J, with 7 bases between. Per the germline V gene, CDR1 is SGHTA and CDR2 is FQGNSA. The CDR3 DNA reads as TGTGCCAGCAGCCCCAATATGAACACTGAAGCTTTCTTT. It codes for CASSPNMNTEAFF.

The chain employs TRBV7-9 and TRBJ2-7; no clear D gene. CDR1 and CDR2 (germline): SEHNR, FQNEAQ (reference sequence). The CDR3 has 12 amino acids. Between the trimmed V and J ends, which lost 1 base and 7 bases, there was a span of 8 bases. The CDR3 sequence: CASSLEVGEQYF. The CDR3 coding sequence is TGTGCCAGCAGCTTAGAAGTTGGAGAGCAGTACTTC.

The chain combines TRBV6-5 with TRBJ1-3, with D perhaps TRBD1 (6 bases). The germline V and J ends were trimmed by 0 bases and 1 base, with 10 bases remaining between them. The V gene's germline CDR1 is MNHEY and CDR2 SVGAGI. This CDR3 contains 16 residues. CDR3 amino acids: CASSYSGGLSGNTIYF. In nucleotides, the CDR3 is TGTGCCAGCAGTTACTCCGGGGGGCTGTCTGGAAACACCATATATTTT.

This clone occurred once. The chain uses TRBV20-1 and TRBJ2-7; D is unclear. In germline, CDR1 is DFQATT, CDR2 SNEGSKA (reference sequence). The CDR3 sequence is 11 residues long. Deletions cut 3 bases from V and 3 bases from J, with 6 bases between. The CDR3 DNA follows: TGCAGTGCTAGCTCCAGCTACGAGCAGTACTTC. Translating it yields CSASSSYEQYF.

The genes are TRBV5-1 and TRBJ2-5; D call uncertain. Germline V CDR1 and CDR2: SGHRS, YFSETQ. V lost 0 bases to trimming and J lost 5 bases, with 5 bases between them. This CDR3 is built from 12 residues. The CDR3 loop is CASSLDLETQYF. As DNA, the CDR3 is TGCGCCAGCAGCTTGGACTTGGAGACCCAGTACTTC.

The chain couples TRBV11-3 to TRBJ2-3; perhaps D is TRBD1 or TRBD2 (6 bases each). V was clipped by 8 bases and J by 4 bases, with 13 bases between them. Germline V gene sequence: CDR1 SGHNT, CDR2 YENEEA. This CDR3 has 13 amino acids. For the CDR3, the DNA is TGTGCCAGCGGAAGGGGGGCGTCAGATACGCAGTATTTT. Protein sequence: CASGRGASDTQYF. The variable domain in full, completed from reference TRBV11-3 and TRBJ2-3, reads EAGVVQSPRYKIIEKKQPVAFWCNPISGHNTLYWYLQNLGQGPELLIRYENEEAVDDSQLPKDRFSAERLKGVDSTLKIQPAELGDSAVYLCASGRGASDTQYFGPGTRLTVL.

This sequence joins TRBV10-2 and TRBJ2-7; 11 bases match TRBD2. Germline values: CDR1 WSHSY, CDR2 SAAADI. The CDR3 has 15 residues. Losses at the gene ends were 3 bases for V and 7 bases for J; bases not matched to a gene: 8. The CDR3 here is CASSDVAGGPWEQYF. DNA for the CDR3: TGCGCCAGCAGTGATGTAGCGGGGGGGCCCTGGGAGCAGTACTTC.

The chain recombines TRBV2 with TRBJ2-4; D not resolved. The ends were cut back, 7 bases at V and 0 bases at J, with 10 bases in the middle. Germline loops: CDR1 SNHLY, CDR2 FYNNEI. The CDR3 has 14 residues. The CDR3 DNA is TGTGCCAGCAAACTTACCTTAGCCAAAAACATTCAGTACTTC. Translated: CASKLTLAKNIQYF.

The rearrangement joins TRBV5-1 to TRBJ2-1; D not resolved. The CDR3 runs 16 residues. The V and J ends lost 0 bases and 0 bases respectively, with 10 bases between them. Germline V gene data show CDR1 as SGHRS and CDR2 as YFSETQ. The CDR3 region has the DNA TGCGCCAGCAGCTTGGGGCCGCCGAGCTCCTACAATGAGCAGTTCTTC. It encodes CASSLGPPSSYNEQFF.

The gene calls are TRBV4-1 and TRBJ2-2; 12 bases are shared with TRBD2. Germline CDR1 reads MGHRA; CDR2 reads YSYEKL. The CDR3 contains 19 residues. The J segment lost 4 bases and the V segment lost 0 bases, leaving 9 bases of the junction unmatched. The CDR3 sequence is CASSQETSGGLLGTGELFF. CDR3 nucleotide sequence: TGCGCCAGCAGCCAAGAGACTAGCGGGGGCCTCCTTGGCACCGGGGAGCTGTTTTTT.